The 12 T cell receptor beta chains given below trace back to one sample, sequenced in a study of blood T cells in healthy people across ages. Together with a sample-barcoded 5' primer, a J-beta primer mix was included in a second PCR lasting about 6 to 11 cycles. Via MiXCR, TCRdb re-called the 5' RACE reads, giving one row per CDR3 protein. The table lists approximately 1.5 million distinct CDR3 sequences, 34% of them singletons. Sequenced material: blood. These receptors came from a woman in her 30s in good health.

V gene TRBV3-1 combines with J gene TRBJ2-7; the D gene is possibly TRBD2 (6 bases). The germline gives CDR1 LGHDT, CDR2 YNNKEL (reference sequence). V was shortened by 4 bases and J by 0 bases, with 16 bases between the two germline ends. The CDR3 is 16 residues long. The CDR3 DNA reads TGTGCCAGCAGCCGGGTTCTTGCGGGGCCCTCCTACGAGCAGTACTTC. Translated: CASSRVLAGPSYEQYF.

V gene TRBV3-1 combines with J gene TRBJ1-2; no firm D call. The CDR3 is made up of 15 amino acids. Trimming left V 3 bases short and J 5 bases short, with 16 bases between. Germline V lookup: CDR1 LGHDT, CDR2 YNNKEL (reference sequence). This CDR3 reads CASSHAQKSFYGYTF. In nucleotides, the CDR3 is TGTGCCAGCAGCCACGCTCAGAAATCCTTTTATGGCTACACCTTC.

In this sample, this clonotype turned up a few times. The chain couples TRBV20-1 to TRBJ2-7; 8 bases are shared with TRBD2. Germline V gives CDR1 DFQATT, CDR2 SNEGSKA (reference sequence). CDR3 length: 13 residues. Germline trimming cut 4 bases from V and 4 bases from J; bases unmatched to any gene: 6. CDR3 residues: CSATRTSRYEQYF. The CDR3 nucleotides are TGCAGTGCTACCAGGACTAGCAGATACGAGCAGTACTTC.

This clonotype has a handful of counts. The CDR3 DNA sequence: TGCGCCAGCAGCCCCGAGGGGGCTGGGAGCACTGAAGCTTTCTTT. Protein product: CASSPEGAGSTEAFF. The V gene is TRBV5-1, the J gene TRBJ1-1, with 7 bases matching TRBD1. This CDR3 has 15 amino acids. Germline assignment: CDR1 SGHRS and CDR2 YFSETQ. The V segment lost 4 bases and the J segment 4 bases; nucleotides outside the gene matches: 10.

V usage is TRBV10-3 and J usage is TRBJ2-5; D gene ambiguous. The CDR3 length is 12 residues. The germline V gene encodes CDR1 ENHRY and CDR2 SYGVKD. The ends were cut back, 6 bases at V and 5 bases at J, with 10 bases in the middle. The CDR3 loop is CAISLDGETQYF. CDR3 sequence (DNA): TGTGCCATCAGCCTCGACGGGGAGACCCAGTACTTC.

The CDR3 loop reads CATRADTQYF. In nucleotides, the CDR3 is TGTGCCACCCGGGCAGATACGCAGTATTTT. The J gene is TRBJ2-3, the V gene TRBV6-5; no firm D call. The V end lost 10 bases, the J end lost 4 bases, and 6 bases lay between the germline ends. The CDR3 has 10 residues. From germline, CDR1 is MNHEY and CDR2 SVGAGI.

This clonotype came up a few times. The rearrangement joins TRBV20-1 to TRBJ2-3; 10 bases agree with TRBD2. The germline CDR1 and CDR2 sequences are DFQATT and SNEGSKA (reference sequence). This CDR3 region has 14 residues. Unmatched junction bases numbered 6, after V lost 6 bases and J lost 3 bases. CDR3 nucleotides: TGCAGTGCCAGCGGGGGGGCCAGGACAGATACGCAGTATTTT. This encodes CSASGGARTDTQYF.

The chain has TRBV7-2 and TRBJ1-2, with D unclear. In germline, CDR1 is SGHTA, CDR2 FQGNSA. There are 15 residues in the CDR3. Trimming shortened V by 0 bases and J by 4 bases, and 12 bases separated the two germline ends. The CDR3 nucleotides are TGTGCCAGCAGCTTAGCGTTTGGCAGCTTCTATGGCTACACCTTC. Translated, it gives CASSLAFGSFYGYTF. Supplemented by reference TRBV7-2 and TRBJ1-2, the full variable domain reads GAGVSQSPSNKVTEKGKDVELRCDPISGHTALYWYRQSLGQGLEFLIYFQGNSAPDKSGLPSDRFSAERTGGSVSTLTIQRTQQEDSAVYLCASSLAFGSFYGYTFGSGTRLTVV.

This clonotype has more than one count but fewer than ten. The gene calls are TRBV29-1 and TRBJ2-2; 7 positions match TRBD2. Trimming took 4 bases from V and 1 from J; bases not matched to a gene: 15. Germline V gene data show CDR1 as SQVTM and CDR2 as ANQGSEA. This CDR3 is 18 amino acids long. CDR3 sequence: CSVGGGSLGKRNTGELFF. In DNA form, the CDR3 reads TGCAGCGTTGGGGGGGGTTCGTTAGGGAAGCGGAACACCGGGGAGCTGTTTTTT.

This clonotype was counted only a few times. The chain has TRBV30 and TRBJ2-4; tentatively, D is TRBD1 (5 bases). The end of the DNA is better explained by TRBJ2-7, so the J call may be wrong. The CDR3 is 14 amino acids. In germline, CDR1 is GTSNPN, CDR2 SVGIG (reference sequence). CDR3 sequence (DNA): TGTGCCTGGAAGGGAACAGGCGCCTCTTACGAGCAGTACTTC. Its translation is CAWKGTGASYEQYF.

The chain combines TRBV29-1 with TRBJ1-2; no reliable D call. The ends were cut back, 7 bases at V and 4 bases at J, with 22 bases in the middle. The length of the CDR3 is 15 residues. Germline assignment: CDR1 SQVTM and CDR2 ANQGSEA. The chain's CDR3 is CSAPVHFGSSYGYTF. Here the CDR3 DNA reads TGCAGCGCCCCAGTTCATTTTGGCTCTAGCTATGGCTACACCTTC.

The V gene is TRBV10-2, the J gene TRBJ2-7, with 10 bases lining up with TRBD2. CDR1 is WSHSY, CDR2 SAAADI, per germline. The CDR3 has 13 amino acids. J gave up 3 bases and V 6 bases, and 2 bases lay outside the gene matches. CDR3 protein: CASRLAGDYEQYF. CDR3 DNA: TGCGCCAGCAGGCTAGCGGGGGACTACGAGCAGTACTTC.